This TCR beta chain was documented in a study of PD-1 blockade in classical Hodgkin lymphoma. V shed 0 bases and J shed 9 bases, with 12 bases lying between them. The CDR3 loop spans 13 amino acids. Germline V gene sequence: CDR1 LNHDA, CDR2 SQIVND (reference sequence). The repertoire was sequenced with immunoSEQ multiplex PCR; TCRdb's copy has only in-frame clones and lacks some. The data hold over 35,000 clones, with approximately 80% observed a single time. Every patient relapsed after autologous stem cell transplantation, and brentuximab vedotin exposure varied. This TCR was sampled from a human donor with classical Hodgkin lymphoma. This sample comprised peripheral blood mononuclear cells (PBMCs), obtained at baseline. This chain joins TRBV19 and TRBJ2-7; D is uncertain. This CDR3 is CASSIDKRFGQYF. The CDR3 DNA sequence: TGTGCCAGTAGTATAGATAAGCGTTTTGGGCAGTACTTC.